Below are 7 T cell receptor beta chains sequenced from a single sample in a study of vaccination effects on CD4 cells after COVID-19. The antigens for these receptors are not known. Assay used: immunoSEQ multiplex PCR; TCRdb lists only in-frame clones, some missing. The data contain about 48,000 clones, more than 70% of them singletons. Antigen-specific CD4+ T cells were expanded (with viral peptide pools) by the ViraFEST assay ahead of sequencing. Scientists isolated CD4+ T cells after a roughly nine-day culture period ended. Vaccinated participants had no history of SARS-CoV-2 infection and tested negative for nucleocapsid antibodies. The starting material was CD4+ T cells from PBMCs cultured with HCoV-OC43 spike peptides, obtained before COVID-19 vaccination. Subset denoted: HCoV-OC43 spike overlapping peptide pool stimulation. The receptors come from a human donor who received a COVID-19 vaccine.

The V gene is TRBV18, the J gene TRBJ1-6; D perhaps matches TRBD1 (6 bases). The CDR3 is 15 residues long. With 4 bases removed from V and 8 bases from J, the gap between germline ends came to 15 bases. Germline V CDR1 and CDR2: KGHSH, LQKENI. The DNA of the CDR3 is TGTGCCAGCTCACAAGTCGATAAGGGGGATTCACCCCTCCACTTT. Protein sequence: CASSQVDKGDSPLHF.

The CDR3 DNA reads TGCGCCAGCAGGAAGGGACAGGGGGATTTTAAACTTAGCACAGATACGCAGTATTTT. Encoded protein: CASRKGQGDFKLSTDTQYF. The rearrangement links TRBV5-1 to TRBJ2-3, with 11 positions matching TRBD1. Germline values: CDR1 SGHRS, CDR2 YFSETQ. V dropped 5 bases and J dropped 0; count of bases not matched to a gene: 14. This CDR3 has 19 residues.

This chain's CDR3 is CASSLAGQAGQPQHF. DNA of the CDR3: TGTGCCAGCAGCTTAGCGGGACAGGCGGGTCAGCCCCAGCATTTT. The chain recombines TRBV7-2 with TRBJ1-5, with 8 positions matching TRBD1. V shed 0 bases and J 6 bases; nucleotides not matched to a gene: 4. CDR3 size: 15 residues. Germline V gene sequence: CDR1 SGHTA, CDR2 FQGNSA.

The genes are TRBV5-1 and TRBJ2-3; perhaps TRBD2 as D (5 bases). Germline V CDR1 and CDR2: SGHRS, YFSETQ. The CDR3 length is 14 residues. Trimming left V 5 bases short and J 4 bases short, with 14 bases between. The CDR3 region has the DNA TGCGCCAGCAGGGCCGGAGGTGGATCAGATACGCAGTATTTT. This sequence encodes CASRAGGGSDTQYF.

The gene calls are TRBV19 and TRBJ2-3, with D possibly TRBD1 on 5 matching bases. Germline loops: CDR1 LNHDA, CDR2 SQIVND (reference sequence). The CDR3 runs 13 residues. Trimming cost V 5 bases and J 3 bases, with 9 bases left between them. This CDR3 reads CASSRAGTDTQYF. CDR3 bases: TGTGCCAGTAGTCGGGCAGGGACAGATACGCAGTATTTT.

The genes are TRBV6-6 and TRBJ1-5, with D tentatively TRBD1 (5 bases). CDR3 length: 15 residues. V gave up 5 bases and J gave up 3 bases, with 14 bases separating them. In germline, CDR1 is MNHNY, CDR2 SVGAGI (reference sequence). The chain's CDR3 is CASSTPAGNNQPQHF. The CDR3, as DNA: TGTGCCAGCAGTACCCCGGCAGGGAACAATCAGCCCCAGCATTTT.

Here the CDR3 reads CASSLRTGERETQYF. CDR3 bases: TGCGCCAGCAGCTTGAGGACAGGGGAACGAGAGACCCAGTACTTC. This sequence joins TRBV5-1 and TRBJ2-5; TRBD1 agrees at 9 bases. The CDR3 is 15 amino acids. Germline CDR1 reads SGHRS; CDR2 reads YFSETQ. Trimming removed 1 base from V and 4 bases from J; junction bases left unmatched: 5.